This T cell receptor beta chain was captured by sequencing in a study of CD8 T cells in Susac syndrome. RNA, at roughly 0.45 to 1 ug, was reverse transcribed with random hexamers. MiXCR was run by TCRdb on the immunoSEQ multiplex PCR reads, yielding one entry per CDR3 protein. The sample lists 71,000 or so distinct CDR3 sequences, 95% to 96% seen once, with 0.085% to 0.14% in the top ten. In its sample, this clonotype was seen once. Sequencing was done on a sample of CD4+ T cells from PBMCs. The clonotype originates from a human donor with multiple sclerosis.

The CDR3 bases are TGTGCCAGCAGGCCCCCGGGACAGGGGGCACAGCCCCAGCATTTT. Its translation is CASRPPGQGAQPQHF. This sequence joins TRBV12-3 or TRBV12-4 and TRBJ1-5; 12 bases map to TRBD1. This CDR3 is built from 15 residues. Trimming took 6 bases from V and 7 from J; bases not matched to a gene: 7.